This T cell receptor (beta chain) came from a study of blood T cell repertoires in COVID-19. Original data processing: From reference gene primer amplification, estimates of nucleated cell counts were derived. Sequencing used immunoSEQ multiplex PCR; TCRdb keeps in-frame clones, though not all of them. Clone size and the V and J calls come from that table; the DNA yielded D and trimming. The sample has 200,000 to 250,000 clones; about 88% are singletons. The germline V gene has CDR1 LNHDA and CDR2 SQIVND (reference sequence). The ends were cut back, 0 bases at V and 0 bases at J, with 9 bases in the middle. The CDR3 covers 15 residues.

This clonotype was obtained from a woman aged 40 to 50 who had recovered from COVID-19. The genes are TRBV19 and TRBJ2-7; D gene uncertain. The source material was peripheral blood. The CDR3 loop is CASSIDLTVSYEQYF. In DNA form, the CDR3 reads TGTGCCAGTAGTATAGATCTTACAGTCTCCTACGAGCAGTACTTC.